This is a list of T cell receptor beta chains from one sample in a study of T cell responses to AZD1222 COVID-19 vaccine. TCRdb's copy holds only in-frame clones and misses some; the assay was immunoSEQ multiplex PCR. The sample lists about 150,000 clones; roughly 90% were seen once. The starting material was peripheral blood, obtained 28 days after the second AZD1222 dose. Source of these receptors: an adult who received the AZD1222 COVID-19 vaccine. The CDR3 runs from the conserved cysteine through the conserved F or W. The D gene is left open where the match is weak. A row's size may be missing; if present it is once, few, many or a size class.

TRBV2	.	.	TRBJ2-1	CASSVRYNEQFF	TGTGCCAGCAGTGTACGTTACAATGAGCAGTTCTTC
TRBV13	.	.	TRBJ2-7	CASSLRGGGSVDEQYF	TGTGCCAGCAGCTTACGAGGTGGGGGTTCGGTCGACGAGCAGTACTTC
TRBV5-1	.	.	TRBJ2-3	CASSLDPRTDTQYF	TGCGCCAGCAGCTTGGATCCCCGCACAGATACGCAGTATTTT
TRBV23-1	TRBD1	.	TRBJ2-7	CASRLVQGLSYEQYF	TGCGCCAGCCGACTTGTACAGGGGCTCTCCTACGAGCAGTACTTC
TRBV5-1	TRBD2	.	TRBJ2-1	CASSSGLADYNEQFF	TGCGCCAGCAGCTCGGGACTAGCGGATTACAATGAGCAGTTCTTC
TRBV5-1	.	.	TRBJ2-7	CASSFGQGGTYEQYF	TGCGCCAGCAGCTTCGGACAGGGAGGGACCTACGAGCAGTACTTC
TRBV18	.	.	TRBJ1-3	CASSPAPSSGNTIYF	TGTGCCAGCTCACCCGCCCCGAGCTCTGGAAACACCATATATTTT
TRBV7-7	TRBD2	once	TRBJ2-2	CASSLRSGSPGELFF	TGTGCCAGCAGCTTACGTAGCGGGAGTCCCGGGGAGCTGTTTTTT
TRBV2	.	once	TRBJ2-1	CASSEPFYNEQFF	TGTGCCAGCAGTGAGCCCTTCTATAATGAGCAGTTCTTC
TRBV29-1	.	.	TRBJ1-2	CSVEAVLSTAADGYTF	TGCAGCGTTGAAGCTGTACTGTCTACGGCTGCGGATGGCTACACCTTC
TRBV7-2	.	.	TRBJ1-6	CASSSPPGAYNSPLHF	TGTGCCAGCAGCTCCCCGCCAGGGGCGTATAATTCACCCCTCCACTTT
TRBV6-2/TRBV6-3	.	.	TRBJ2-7	CASSYQRTYPPYEQYF	TGTGCCAGCAGTTACCAACGGACTTATCCTCCCTACGAGCAGTACTTC
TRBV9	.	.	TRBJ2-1	CASSGLRDGEQFF	TGTGCCAGCAGCGGCCTGCGGGATGGTGAGCAGTTCTTC
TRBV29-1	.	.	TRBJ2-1	CSVALGDEQFF	TGCAGCGTTGCCCTGGGCGATGAGCAGTTCTTC
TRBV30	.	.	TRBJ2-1	CAWSGAGDEQFF	TGTGCCTGGAGTGGCGCAGGCGATGAGCAGTTCTTC
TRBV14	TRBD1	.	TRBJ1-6	CASSQAQGANSPLHF	TGTGCCAGCAGCCAAGCACAGGGGGCGAATTCACCCCTCCACTTT
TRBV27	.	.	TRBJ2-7	CASSFGGSAYEQYF	TGTGCCAGCAGTTTTGGGGGGTCGGCCTACGAGCAGTACTTC
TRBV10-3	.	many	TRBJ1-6	CAISTDSNNSPLHF	TGTGCCATCAGCACGGACAGTAATAATTCACCCCTCCACTTT
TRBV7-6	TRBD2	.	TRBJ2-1	CASSSWTSGPNEQFF	TGTGCCAGCAGCTCATGGACTAGCGGACCCAATGAGCAGTTCTTC
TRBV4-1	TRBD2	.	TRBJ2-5	CASSYRLAETQETQYF	TGCGCCAGCAGCTACCGACTAGCGGAAACCCAAGAGACCCAGTACTTC
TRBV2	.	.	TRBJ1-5	CASRDSNQPQHF	TGTGCCAGCAGAGATAGCAATCAGCCCCAGCATTTT
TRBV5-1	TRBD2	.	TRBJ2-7	CASSLSSGNYEQYF	TGCGCCAGCAGCTTATCTAGCGGGAACTACGAGCAGTACTTC
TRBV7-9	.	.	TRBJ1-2	CASSFGVPGYTF	TGTGCCAGCAGCTTCGGGGTGCCTGGCTACACCTTC
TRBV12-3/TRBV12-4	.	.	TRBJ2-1	CASSLVGNEQFF	TGTGCCAGCAGTCTGGTGGGTAATGAGCAGTTCTTC
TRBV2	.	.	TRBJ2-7	CASSQLGPKAEDEQYF	TGTGCCAGCAGTCAATTAGGACCAAAAGCGGAAGACGAGCAGTACTTC
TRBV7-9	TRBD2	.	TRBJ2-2	CASSFGGGTGELFF	TGTGCCAGCAGCTTCGGGGGGGGCACCGGGGAGCTGTTTTTT
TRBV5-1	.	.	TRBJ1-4	CASSLGAVWEKLFF	TGCGCCAGCAGCTTGGGGGCAGTATGGGAAAAACTGTTTTTT
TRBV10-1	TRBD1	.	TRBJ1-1	CASGDRAREAFF	TGCGCCAGCGGTGACAGGGCTCGTGAAGCTTTCTTT
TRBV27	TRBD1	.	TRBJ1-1	CASSLTGARIMNTEAFF	TGTGCCAGCAGCCTCACAGGGGCTCGAATAATGAACACTGAAGCTTTCTTT
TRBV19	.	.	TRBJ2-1	CASRTVGYNEQFF	TGTGCCTCGAGGACAGTCGGATACAATGAGCAGTTCTTC
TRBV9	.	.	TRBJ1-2	CASRGVGYTF	TGTGCCAGCAGGGGGGTTGGCTACACCTTC
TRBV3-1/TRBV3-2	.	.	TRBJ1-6	CASSPEGAYNSPLHF	TGTGCCAGCAGCCCGGAAGGGGCCTATAATTCACCCCTCCACTTT
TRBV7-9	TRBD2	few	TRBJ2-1	CASSLAGTYNEQFF	TGTGCCAGCAGCCTAGCGGGAACCTACAATGAGCAGTTCTTC
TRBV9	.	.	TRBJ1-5	CASSVDADQPQHF	TGTGCCAGCAGCGTAGACGCGGATCAGCCCCAGCATTTT
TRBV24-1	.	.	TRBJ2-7	CATSDPSGKSYEQYF	TGTGCCACCAGTGACCCCAGTGGCAAGTCCTACGAGCAGTACTTC
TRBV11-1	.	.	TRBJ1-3	CASSVTGKSGNTIYF	TGTGCCAGCAGCGTTACAGGGAAGTCTGGAAACACCATATATTTT
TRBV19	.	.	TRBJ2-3	CASTAEASTDTQYF	TGTGCCAGTACCGCGGAGGCGAGCACAGATACGCAGTATTTT
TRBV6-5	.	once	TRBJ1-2	CASSYQENYGYTF	TGTGCCAGCAGTTACCAAGAAAACTATGGCTACACCTTC
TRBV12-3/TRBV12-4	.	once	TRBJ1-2	CASSLGHGYGYTF	TGTGCCAGCAGTTTAGGCCATGGCTATGGCTACACCTTC
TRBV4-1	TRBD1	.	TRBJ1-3	CASSRDRGGGNTIYF	TGCGCCAGCAGCCGGGACAGGGGCGGTGGAAACACCATATATTTT
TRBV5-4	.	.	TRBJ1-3	CASRTDRSGNTIYF	TGTGCCAGCAGGACAGATAGATCTGGAAACACCATATATTTT
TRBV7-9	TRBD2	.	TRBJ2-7	CASTKGLAGNSYEQYF	TGTGCCAGCACCAAGGGGCTAGCGGGGAACTCCTACGAGCAGTACTTC
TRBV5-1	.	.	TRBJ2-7	CASSLGLVAAYEQYF	TGCGCCAGCAGCTTGGGACTAGTCGCTGCGTACGAGCAGTACTTC
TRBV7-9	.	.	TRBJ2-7	CASSPEVRNEQYF	TGTGCCAGCAGCCCAGAGGTCCGGAACGAGCAGTACTTC
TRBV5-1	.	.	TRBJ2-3	CASSLSYPRDTQYF	TGCGCCAGCAGCTTGAGCTACCCGCGGGATACGCAGTATTTT
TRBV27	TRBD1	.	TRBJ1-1	CASSFQGATEAFF	TGTGCCAGCAGTTTCCAGGGGGCAACTGAAGCTTTCTTT
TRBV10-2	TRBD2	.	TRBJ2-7	CASSVLAGAYEQYF	TGCGCCAGCAGTGTACTAGCGGGAGCCTACGAGCAGTACTTC
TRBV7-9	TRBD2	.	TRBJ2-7	CASSPTAPGLAGEEKYF	TGTGCCAGCAGCCCTACGGCCCCGGGACTAGCGGGAGAAGAAAAGTACTTC
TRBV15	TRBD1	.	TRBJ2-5	CATSRDPTGDETQYF	TGTGCCACCAGCAGAGACCCTACAGGGGACGAGACCCAGTACTTC
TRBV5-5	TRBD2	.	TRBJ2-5	CASSFGRGGGQETQYF	TGTGCCAGCAGCTTTGGTCGGGGCGGGGGCCAAGAGACCCAGTACTTC
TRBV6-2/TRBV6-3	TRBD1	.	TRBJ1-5	CASSYFRDRGLSNQPQHF	TGTGCCAGCAGTTACTTCCGGGACAGGGGGCTTAGCAATCAGCCCCAGCATTTT
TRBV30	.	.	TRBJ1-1	CAWFPFVGNTEAFF	TGTGCCTGGTTTCCCTTTGTAGGGAACACTGAAGCTTTCTTT
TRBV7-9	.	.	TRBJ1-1	CASSLSGYTEAFF	TGTGCCAGCAGTTTGTCTGGGTACACTGAAGCTTTCTTT
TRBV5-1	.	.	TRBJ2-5	CASSPRAYSQETQYF	TGCGCCAGCAGCCCAAGAGCATACTCCCAAGAGACCCAGTACTTC
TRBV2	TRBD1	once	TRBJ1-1	CASSDRTGSTEAFF	TGTGCCAGCAGTGATCGGACAGGGTCCACTGAAGCTTTCTTT